Listed below are T cell receptor beta chains from one sample, sequenced in a study of blood T cell repertoires in COVID-19. Clones were read by immunoSEQ multiplex PCR, and TCRdb kept only the in-frame ones, dropping some. In the table there are 150,000 to 200,000 clones, approximately 79% of which are singletons. Specimen: peripheral blood. The receptor set was obtained from a woman aged 55-75 years with COVID-19, enrolled during active disease. The CDR3 runs from the conserved cysteine through the conserved F or W.

>TRBV28
CASSRPGTGVETQYF
>TRBV18
CASSPPRGTKQYF
>TRBV9
CASSVDGGASYGYTF
>TRBV4-3
CASSPRQGPIIGGYTF
>TRBV28
CASSQQGAMSGEQFF
>TRBV7-7
CASSPIAGSSYNEQFF
>TRBV19
CASSPWDRQSTGELFF
>TRBV9
CASSVEGEGDSEFF
>TRBV3-1/TRBV3-2
CASSQLFGTSGATSTDTQYF
>TRBV28
CASSWGGTGNTEAFF
>TRBV20-1
CSASRRGRIGSDTQYF
>TRBV28
CAGQGLNQPQHF
>TRBV5-1
CASSMGQGFYGYTF
>TRBV3-1/TRBV3-2
CASSQGLAGTQYF
>TRBV11-1
CASSSRGQGVYEQYF
>TRBV6-1
CASSDPNSPLHF
>TRBV19
CASSLQGNREGEQFF